The present entry profiles one T cell receptor (beta chain) with its context. In this sample, this clonotype turned up many times. It has no known antigen specificity. The record has no base qualities; no much larger clone is one base away. cDNA synthesis used template-switch 5'RACE with a primer carrying a 10-nucleotide random unique molecular identifier tagging each TCR transcript. Every sequencing run yielded over 170 million TCR-beta sequences covering 15-18 subjects. The RNeasy kit was used for extraction of total RNA. Using the KAPA Real-time Library Amplification kit, TCR-beta VDJ regions were amplified with primers for the TCR constant region and the 5'RACE anchor. Sample indexes and Illumina adaptors were added in a first PCR, after which library yield was increased in a second PCR. After Ampure bead purification, the roughly 650 bp TCR product was size-selected on a 2% E-gel SizeSelection system. Before pooling, library quality was assessed on a Bioanalyzer, concentration was determined with Qubit, and library quantification was performed with the Kapa Library Quantification kit. An Illumina HiSeq 2500 was used to sequence the libraries paired-end at 2 x 150 bp. To increase sequence diversity, roughly 23-30% phiX was spiked into each library pool. Processing in the source paper ran as follows. Quality-filtered reads were processed with the UMI-based MiGEC pipeline, which removed over 90% of raw TCR sequences during error correction. VDJ genes were aligned to IMGT germline references, and each clonotype was defined by a unique CDR3 amino acid sequence together with V-J genes. Clonal expansion, Shannon diversity and CDR3 relatedness were evaluated with VDJtools (CalcPairwiseDistances, ClusterSamples), while phylogenetic trees were built in CLCbio workbench. Clones with at least 8 unique UMIs were defined as expanded, with this threshold being based on coefficient-of-variation modelling across technical triplicates. TCRdb reran the public reads through fastp at Q25 and MiXCR, keeping productive beta chains. Each CDR3 protein gets just one entry, which takes the most common genes and DNA from the rows behind it. The V and J calls reflect TCRdb's pipeline rather than the authors' work. The sample table records 40,000 or so distinct CDR3 sequences; roughly 14% of these occur just once. Jointly, the top ten make up roughly an eighth of the sample.

Read against the paper, the sample's time point label means: longitudinal time-point 3. Blood bank volunteers in Maryland, USA served as the healthy controls. For the unsorted PBMC libraries, 2 million PBMCs were stored in RNAlater at -80 degrees C until RNA extraction and were used to generate the libraries. Peripheral blood was subjected to Ficoll-Hypaque density gradient centrifugation to isolate PBMCs, which were then cryopreserved in liquid nitrogen. This sample was taken from a study of neurological immune-mediated disorders (dated by TCRdb to about 2019). With respect to the entire study: The study compared peripheral blood TCR-beta repertoires of HTLV-I-associated myelopathy (HAM/TSP) patients, multiple sclerosis patients and healthy controls using UMI-based sequencing. The approximately 100 TCR-beta libraries included longitudinal samples, technical triplicates and paired sorted CD4+ and CD8+ T-cell subsets alongside PBMC samples. Each longitudinal HAM/TSP and healthy donor was sampled at 3 time-points spaced at about 3-40 month intervals. The cohort was made up of 60 to 75 subjects, consisting of around 15 HAM/TSP patients, about 34 multiple sclerosis patients and around 20 healthy controls.

The full study reports these points: TCR clonal expansion was highest in HAM/TSP patients and lowest in MS patients, with MS patients falling below even healthy controls. No identical CDR3 amino acid sequences were shared among expanded clones across subjects, suggesting private TCR-beta repertoires in all groups.

Taken from cysteine to phenylalanine, the CDR3 has 16 residues. CDR3 DNA is the only sequence kept; it has 48 bases, read in frame from the first base. CDR1 and CDR2 (LNHNV, YYDKDF) derive from the germline V gene (reference sequence). For this chain, trimming is 1 base at the V end and 2 bases at the J end, and the number of junction bases without a gene match is 5. The sample consisted of PBMCs. The chain is assembled from TRBV15 and TRBJ2-5, and 9 junction bases match TRBD2. The source is a man younger than 40 in good health. The DNA reads TGTGCCACCAGCAGAGCGCCAGCGGGAGGACAAGAGACCCAGTACTTC. This is translated as CATSRAPAGGQETQYF.